The rows below give T cell receptor beta chains drawn from one sample of a study of CD8+CD57+ T cells in acquired aplastic anemia. TCRdb redid the calling of the reads with MiXCR, one entry per CDR3 protein. The sample lists 55,000 to 80,000 distinct CDR3 sequences; roughly 50% were seen once. Sequenced sample: sorted CD4+, CD8+, or CD8+CD57+ T cells (not recorded which) from PBMCs. The receptors originated from a human donor in good health, serving as a control. Each CDR3 is given with its conserved first and last residue. The order of the fields is D gene, clone size, J gene, V gene, CDR3 protein, CDR3 DNA. A D gene is named only where the DNA matches it firmly. Clone sizes are given selectively: once, few, many, or a class where the clone is expanded.

d_call: .; clone_size: .; j_call: TRBJ2-3; v_call: TRBV19; cdr3_aa: CASSIAVTGTDTQYF; cdr3_nt: TGTGCCAGTAGTATAGCTGTTACAGGGACAGATACGCAGTATTTT
d_call: TRBD2; clone_size: .; j_call: TRBJ2-1; v_call: TRBV20-1; cdr3_aa: CSARPTSGGDYNEQFF; cdr3_nt: TGCAGTGCTAGACCTACTAGCGGGGGCGACTACAATGAGCAGTTCTTC
d_call: TRBD2; clone_size: many; j_call: TRBJ2-3; v_call: TRBV5-1; cdr3_aa: CASSGGLAGVTDTQYF; cdr3_nt: TGCGCCAGCAGCGGCGGACTAGCGGGAGTCACAGATACGCAGTATTTT
d_call: .; clone_size: medium-sized; j_call: TRBJ1-2; v_call: TRBV15; cdr3_aa: CATTYPGASYGYTF; cdr3_nt: TGTGCCACCACCTACCCGGGGGCTAGCTATGGCTACACCTTC
d_call: TRBD1; clone_size: many; j_call: TRBJ1-3; v_call: TRBV6-5; cdr3_aa: CASSYPGTVSGNTIYF; cdr3_nt: TGTGCCAGCAGTTACCCCGGGACAGTGTCTGGAAACACCATATATTTT
d_call: .; clone_size: .; j_call: TRBJ1-5; v_call: TRBV19; cdr3_aa: CASSMGEGSSQPQHF; cdr3_nt: TGTGCCAGTAGTATGGGGGAGGGTTCAAGTCAGCCCCAGCATTTT
d_call: .; clone_size: many; j_call: TRBJ2-7; v_call: TRBV5-5; cdr3_aa: CASSRRQESSYEQYF; cdr3_nt: TGTGCCAGCAGCCGAAGACAGGAAAGCTCCTACGAGCAGTACTTC
d_call: .; clone_size: .; j_call: TRBJ2-5; v_call: TRBV4-1; cdr3_aa: CASGQVCAPQEMSQYF; cdr3_nt: TGCGCCAGCGGCCAAGTCTGCGCACCTCAAGAGATGTCCCAGTACTTC
d_call: .; clone_size: .; j_call: TRBJ2-5; v_call: TRBV7-2; cdr3_aa: CASSKTRSGETQYF; cdr3_nt: TGTGCCAGCAGCAAGACTAGGAGCGGAGAGACCCAGTACTTC
d_call: .; clone_size: few; j_call: TRBJ1-2; v_call: TRBV29-1; cdr3_aa: CSAQDSPNYGYTF; cdr3_nt: TGCAGCGCTCAGGACAGCCCTAACTATGGCTACACCTTC
d_call: TRBD2; clone_size: once; j_call: TRBJ2-2; v_call: TRBV2; cdr3_aa: CASSGSGENTGELFF; cdr3_nt: TGTGCCAGCAGTGGGAGCGGGGAAAACACCGGGGAGCTGTTTTTT
d_call: TRBD1; clone_size: many; j_call: TRBJ1-6; v_call: TRBV30; cdr3_aa: CAWTGQGESPLHF; cdr3_nt: TGTGCCTGGACCGGACAGGGGGAATCACCCCTCCACTTT
d_call: .; clone_size: .; j_call: TRBJ2-7; v_call: TRBV6-5; cdr3_aa: CASSYESTEKSDEQYF; cdr3_nt: TGTGCCAGCAGCTACGAATCTACCGAGAAGTCGGACGAGCAGTACTTC
d_call: .; clone_size: .; j_call: TRBJ1-2; v_call: TRBV5-4; cdr3_aa: CATQTAANYGYTF; cdr3_nt: TGTGCCACCCAGACAGCCGCTAACTATGGCTACACCTTC
d_call: TRBD1; clone_size: many; j_call: TRBJ1-1; v_call: TRBV9; cdr3_aa: CASSAKQGGVEAFF; cdr3_nt: TGTGCCAGCAGCGCAAAACAGGGGGGTGTTGAAGCTTTCTTT
d_call: .; clone_size: many; j_call: TRBJ1-2; v_call: TRBV19; cdr3_aa: CASSPGWGAANYGYTF; cdr3_nt: TGTGCCAGTAGTCCCGGATGGGGGGCAGCTAACTATGGCTACACCTTC
d_call: .; clone_size: .; j_call: TRBJ2-1; v_call: TRBV10-3; cdr3_aa: CASSDSSYNEQFF; cdr3_nt: TGTGCCAGCAGTGACTCGAGTTACAATGAGCAGTTCTTC
d_call: TRBD2; clone_size: .; j_call: TRBJ2-5; v_call: TRBV5-1; cdr3_aa: CASSWGLAGETQYF; cdr3_nt: TGCGCCAGCAGCTGGGGACTAGCGGGAGAGACCCAGTACTTC
d_call: TRBD1; clone_size: .; j_call: TRBJ1-6; v_call: TRBV25-1; cdr3_aa: CASRDRWNSPLHF; cdr3_nt: TGTGCCAGCCGGGACAGATGGAATTCACCCCTCCACTTT
d_call: .; clone_size: once; j_call: TRBJ2-7; v_call: TRBV7-9; cdr3_aa: CASSFYEQYF; cdr3_nt: TGTGCCAGCAGCTTCTACGAGCAGTACTTC
d_call: TRBD1; clone_size: few; j_call: TRBJ2-7; v_call: TRBV6-1; cdr3_aa: CASSGPGQGFYEQYF; cdr3_nt: TGTGCCAGCAGTGGCCCGGGACAGGGTTTCTACGAGCAGTACTTC
d_call: .; clone_size: medium-sized; j_call: TRBJ2-3; v_call: TRBV7-9; cdr3_aa: CASSLGSGVDTQYF; cdr3_nt: TGTGCCAGCAGCTTAGGGTCCGGCGTGGATACGCAGTATTTT
d_call: .; clone_size: .; j_call: TRBJ2-7; v_call: TRBV7-9; cdr3_aa: CASSLRVSYEQYF; cdr3_nt: TGTGCCAGCAGCTTAAGGGTGTCCTACGAGCAGTACTTC
d_call: .; clone_size: .; j_call: TRBJ2-5; v_call: TRBV6-5; cdr3_aa: CASSYPTGMGETQYF; cdr3_nt: TGTGCCAGCAGTTACCCGACGGGGATGGGTGAGACCCAGTACTTC
d_call: .; clone_size: .; j_call: TRBJ2-7; v_call: TRBV10-2; cdr3_aa: CASSPPGPFSYEQYF; cdr3_nt: TGCGCCAGCAGCCCACCGGGGCCGTTTTCCTACGAGCAGTACTTC
d_call: .; clone_size: .; j_call: TRBJ1-2; v_call: TRBV19; cdr3_aa: CASRLREGLYGYTF; cdr3_nt: TGTGCCAGTAGGCTTCGAGAGGGTTTATACGGCTACACCTTC
d_call: .; clone_size: many; j_call: TRBJ1-6; v_call: TRBV27; cdr3_aa: CASSLWREDNSPLHF; cdr3_nt: TGTGCCAGCAGTTTATGGCGCGAGGACAATTCACCCCTCCACTTT
d_call: .; clone_size: medium-sized; j_call: TRBJ1-2; v_call: TRBV7-9; cdr3_aa: CASSLPWGGYTF; cdr3_nt: TGTGCCAGCAGCTTACCCTGGGGTGGCTACACCTTC
d_call: .; clone_size: medium-sized; j_call: TRBJ1-1; v_call: TRBV19; cdr3_aa: CASSHGGRRDTEAFF; cdr3_nt: TGTGCCAGTAGTCACGGGGGTCGGAGGGACACTGAAGCTTTCTTT
d_call: TRBD2; clone_size: many; j_call: TRBJ2-3; v_call: TRBV11-2; cdr3_aa: CASRGLAGTFWDTQYF; cdr3_nt: TGTGCCAGCAGGGGACTAGCGGGGACCTTTTGGGATACGCAGTATTTT
d_call: TRBD1; clone_size: few; j_call: TRBJ2-7; v_call: TRBV27; cdr3_aa: CASSFRGFGSYEQYF; cdr3_nt: TGTGCCAGCAGTTTCAGGGGGTTCGGGTCCTACGAGCAGTACTTC
d_call: .; clone_size: .; j_call: TRBJ1-3; v_call: TRBV5-8; cdr3_aa: CASSLTELSGNTIYF; cdr3_nt: TGTGCCAGCAGCTTGACAGAGCTATCTGGAAACACCATATATTTT
d_call: .; clone_size: .; j_call: TRBJ1-2; v_call: TRBV20-1; cdr3_aa: CSARWQDYGYTF; cdr3_nt: TGCAGTGCCCGCTGGCAGGACTATGGCTACACCTTC
d_call: .; clone_size: many; j_call: TRBJ2-7; v_call: TRBV27; cdr3_aa: CASSLSGVPNYEQYF; cdr3_nt: TGTGCCAGCAGTTTGTCCGGGGTGCCCAACTACGAGCAGTACTTC
d_call: TRBD2; clone_size: few; j_call: TRBJ2-1; v_call: TRBV2; cdr3_aa: CASSYGLAGEQFF; cdr3_nt: TGTGCCAGCAGCTACGGGCTAGCGGGGGAGCAGTTCTTC
d_call: .; clone_size: medium-sized; j_call: TRBJ1-5; v_call: TRBV7-9; cdr3_aa: CASSTGAFQPQHF; cdr3_nt: TGTGCCAGCAGCACAGGAGCTTTCCAGCCCCAGCATTTT
d_call: .; clone_size: .; j_call: TRBJ2-3; v_call: TRBV24-1; cdr3_aa: CATSDGVPTDTQYF; cdr3_nt: TGTGCCACCAGTGATGGGGTCCCCACAGATACGCAGTATTTT
d_call: TRBD1; clone_size: many; j_call: TRBJ2-7; v_call: TRBV30; cdr3_aa: CAWSWDRGVYEQYF; cdr3_nt: TGTGCCTGGAGTTGGGACAGGGGGGTCTACGAGCAGTACTTC
d_call: .; clone_size: .; j_call: TRBJ1-5; v_call: TRBV29-1; cdr3_aa: CSVISERMEPQHF; cdr3_nt: TGCAGCGTTATATCGGAGAGGATGGAGCCCCAGCATTTT
d_call: .; clone_size: .; j_call: TRBJ2-1; v_call: TRBV2; cdr3_aa: CASQYNEQFF; cdr3_nt: TGTGCCAGCCAGTACAATGAGCAGTTCTTC
d_call: TRBD1; clone_size: once; j_call: TRBJ2-1; v_call: TRBV11-1; cdr3_aa: CASSSLGQDYNEQFF; cdr3_nt: TGTGCCAGCAGCTCCCTAGGACAGGATTACAATGAGCAGTTCTTC
d_call: TRBD1; clone_size: .; j_call: TRBJ1-5; v_call: TRBV20-1; cdr3_aa: CSARDRKVNQPQHF; cdr3_nt: TGCAGTGCTAGGGACAGGAAGGTCAATCAGCCCCAGCATTTT
d_call: .; clone_size: many; j_call: TRBJ1-5; v_call: TRBV20-1; cdr3_aa: CSARDGSNQPQHF; cdr3_nt: TGCAGTGCTAGGGACGGTAGCAATCAGCCCCAGCATTTT
d_call: .; clone_size: many; j_call: TRBJ2-1; v_call: TRBV6-1; cdr3_aa: CASSEEVEYNEQFF; cdr3_nt: TGTGCCAGCAGTGAAGAAGTAGAGTACAATGAGCAGTTCTTC
d_call: .; clone_size: few; j_call: TRBJ1-2; v_call: TRBV19; cdr3_aa: CASSLSSNYGYTF; cdr3_nt: TGTGCCAGTAGTCTCTCTTCCAACTATGGCTACACCTTC